Each of the 5 T cell receptor beta chains below was sequenced from the same sample in a study of low-dose radiotherapy and immunotherapy resistance in tumors. As to time point: after trial treatment. Treatment noted: LDRT plus nivolumab, ipilimumab, low-dose cyclophosphamide and aspirin (RACIN trial). Primers targeting TRAV and TRBV primed first-strand cDNA, covering alpha and beta chains. The authors amplified TCRs for approximately 20 PCR cycles with a constant-region primer and a V-primer adapter. From the reads, TCRdb called clonotypes with MiXCR, one entry per CDR3 protein. Of tens of thousands of distinct CDR3 sequences listed, 25% to 30% were seen once; the top ten hold around 10%. Here the sequenced sample was PBMCs, taken after low-dose radiotherapy plus immunotherapy. Receptors originate from a male donor with prostate cancer.

This clonotype has ten or more counts. The chain employs TRBV7-2 and TRBJ1-1; perhaps TRBD1 as D (5 bases). The germline V gene has CDR1 SGHTA and CDR2 FQGNSA. The CDR3 covers 13 residues. V was pared by 8 bases and J by 4 bases, with 14 bases between. CDR3 nucleotides: TGTGCCAGCGGCCCAGGGCTGACCACTGAAGCTTTCTTT. This encodes CASGPGLTTEAFF.

This clonotype was observed at least ten times. The gene calls are TRBV5-1 and TRBJ2-7; TRBD2 matches at 12 bases. The germline gives CDR1 SGHRS, CDR2 YFSETQ. V shed 3 bases and J 3 bases; nucleotides not matched to a gene: 1. The CDR3 has 14 residues. The CDR3 reads CASSSTSGGYEQYF. Written as DNA, the CDR3 is TGCGCCAGCAGCTCGACTAGCGGGGGCTACGAGCAGTACTTC.

This clonotype was observed at least ten times. This chain uses TRBV11-2 with TRBJ2-3; perhaps TRBD2 as D (6 bases). V dropped 2 bases and J dropped 4 bases, with 7 bases sitting between them. The CDR3 spans 13 residues. Germline V gives CDR1 SGHAT, CDR2 FQNNGV. CDR3 sequence: CASSLPGADTQYF. The CDR3 coding sequence is TGTGCCAGCAGCTTACCGGGAGCAGATACGCAGTATTTT.

This clonotype turned up a few times. CDR3 coding DNA: TGTGCCAGCAGCCAAGAGGCTGAAGCTTTCTTT. It codes for CASSQEAEAFF. V is TRBV3-1 and J is TRBJ1-1; D is unclear. CDR1 LGHDT and CDR2 YNNKEL come from the germline V gene (reference sequence). The CDR3 sequence is 11 residues long. Trimming removed 0 bases from V and 6 bases from J, with 2 bases in between.

The rearrangement uses TRBV28 and TRBJ2-3, with 9 bases matching TRBD2. Trimming at V came to 8 bases and at J to 6 bases, leaving 21 bases not matched to a gene. Germline V lookup: CDR1 MDHEN, CDR2 SYDVKM. This CDR3 has 18 residues. The CDR3 is CASSILFWEAGGGDTQYF. CDR3 in DNA: TGTGCCAGCTCTATTCTATTTTGGGAAGCGGGAGGTGGGGATACGCAGTATTTT.